What follows is one T cell receptor beta chain and its context. The data belong to a study of shared clonotypes between healthy human individuals. Clones were sequenced by immunoSEQ multiplex PCR, and TCRdb holds only the in-frame ones, with some missing. The table records 2 million to 2.5 million clones, almost 96% of them present only once. Germline V lookup: CDR1 SGHDT, CDR2 YYEEEE. This CDR3 contains 18 residues. V gave up 3 bases and J gave up 4 bases, with 22 bases separating them. This receptor was identified in a man aged 18 to 35 in good health. The sample was naive CD4+ T cells sorted from blood. Subset in this sample: CD45RA+ positively selected. The chain recombines TRBV5-6 with TRBJ1-4, with D tentatively TRBD1 (6 bases). This CDR3 is CASSSSITYRAYNEKLFF. CDR3 bases: TGTGCCAGCAGCTCATCGATTACTTACAGGGCTTATAATGAAAAACTGTTTTTT.